The next 12 T cell receptor beta chains were all read from a single sample in a study of blood T cell repertoires in COVID-19. TCRdb keeps only in-frame clones here, not all; method: immunoSEQ multiplex PCR. Of some 59,000 clones detected, around four fifths appear once; the ten largest clones hold 15% to 20%. Sample: peripheral blood. These receptors were obtained from a man in his thirties or forties with COVID-19, enrolled during active disease.

V and J are TRBV28 and TRBJ2-2; 8 bases are a match to TRBD1. CDR3 length: 16 amino acids. Germline-derived CDR1 and CDR2 are MDHEN and SYDVKM. With V trimmed by 8 bases and J by 6 bases, 14 bases remained unmatched. The CDR3 DNA sequence: TGTGCCAGCGGGGCCTGGACAGGGAGTGTCGCCGGGGAGCTGTTTTTT. It codes for CASGAWTGSVAGELFF. The whole variable domain, filled in from reference TRBV28 and TRBJ2-2, reads DVKVTQSSRYLVKRTGEKVFLECVQDMDHENMFWYRQDPGLGLRLIYFSYDVKMKEKGDIPEGYSVSREKKERFSLILESASTNQTSMYLCASGAWTGSVAGELFFGEGSRLTVL.

The chain joins TRBV30 to TRBJ2-1; 9 positions match TRBD2. The J segment lost 2 bases and the V segment lost 3 bases, leaving 5 bases of the junction unmatched. Germline loops: CDR1 GTSNPN, CDR2 SVGIG (reference sequence). This CDR3 region has 15 residues. The CDR3 region has the DNA TGTGCCTGGAGATCGGCGGGAGGGGCCTACAATGAGCAGTTCTTC. It codes for CAWRSAGGAYNEQFF.

This clone was counted once. This chain's CDR3 is CASSFTTGGADTQYF. The CDR3 DNA sequence: TGTGCCAGCAGCTTCACGACAGGTGGGGCAGATACGCAGTATTTT. The V gene is TRBV7-9, the J gene TRBJ2-3, with a possible D match to TRBD1 (6 bases). The V end was cut by 3 bases, the J end by 4 bases, with 14 bases between. Per the germline V gene, CDR1 is SEHNR and CDR2 is FQNEAQ (reference sequence). The CDR3 consists of 15 residues. The variable domain in full, completed from reference TRBV7-9 and TRBJ2-3, reads DTGVSQNPRHKITKRGQNVTFRCDPISEHNRLYWYRQTLGQGPEFLTYFQNEAQLEKSRLLSDRFSAERPKGSFSTLEIQRTEQGDSAMYLCASSFTTGGADTQYFGPGTRLTVL.

The chain has TRBV7-2 and TRBJ2-4; 7 bases fit TRBD1. The length of the CDR3 is 16 residues. Unmatched junction bases numbered 3, after V lost 1 base and J lost 0 bases. In germline, CDR1 is SGHTA, CDR2 FQGNSA. CDR3 region: CASSLGQGVAKNIQYF. The CDR3 nucleotides read TGTGCCAGCAGCTTAGGGCAGGGGGTAGCCAAAAACATTCAGTACTTC.

CDR3 sequence: CASSEARGSGANTGELFF. CDR3 bases: TGTGCCAGCAGTGAAGCGAGAGGAAGCGGGGCGAACACCGGGGAGCTGTTTTTT. This sequence joins TRBV2 and TRBJ2-2; 7 nucleotides align to TRBD2. Trimming removed 0 bases from V and 0 bases from J; junction bases left unmatched: 7. The length of the CDR3 is 18 residues. Germline values: CDR1 SNHLY, CDR2 FYNNEI.

The chain has TRBV27 and TRBJ2-7, with TRBD2 as a possible D gene (7 bases). Germline V lookup: CDR1 MNHEY, CDR2 SMNVEV (reference sequence). V lost 6 bases to trimming and J lost 2 bases, with 17 bases between them. The CDR3 spans 15 residues. The CDR3 region has the DNA TGTGCCAGCAGACAGACCACAGGGACTACCTACGAGCAGTACTTC. Its translation: CASRQTTGTTYEQYF.

The V gene is TRBV9, the J gene TRBJ2-3; D call uncertain. The germline gives CDR1 SGDLS, CDR2 YYNGEE. The V and J ends lost 0 bases and 0 bases respectively, with 5 bases between them. This CDR3 has 14 amino acids. As DNA, the CDR3 is TGTGCCAGCAGCGTAGCGTTGAGCACAGATACGCAGTATTTT. Translating it yields CASSVALSTDTQYF. Variable domain in full (rest from reference TRBV9 and TRBJ2-3): DSGVTQTPKHLITATGQRVTLRCSPRSGDLSVYWYQQSLDQGLQFLIQYYNGEERAKGNILERFSAQQFPDLHSELNLSSLELGDSALYFCASSVALSTDTQYFGPGTRLTVL.

The V call is TRBV2, the J call TRBJ1-5; 7 nucleotides line up with TRBD1. Germline assignment: CDR1 SNHLY and CDR2 FYNNEI. Trimming cost V 11 bases and J 3 bases; bases outside gene matches: 7. The CDR3 consists of 13 residues. The CDR3 DNA sequence: TGTGCCGTAGGGGGCAGCAACAATCAGCCCCAGCATTTT. Amino acids: CAVGGSNNQPQHF.

The gene calls are TRBV9 and TRBJ2-5, with 10 bases lining up with TRBD2. The CDR3 covers 15 residues. The J segment lost 0 bases and the V segment lost 1 base, leaving 0 bases of the junction unmatched. Germline V gives CDR1 SGDLS, CDR2 YYNGEE. CDR3 nucleotide sequence: TGTGCCAGCAGCGTAACTAGCGGGAACCAAGAGACCCAGTACTTC. Translating gives CASSVTSGNQETQYF.

The chain links TRBV6-5 to TRBJ1-4; 10 bases match TRBD1. Per the germline V gene, CDR1 is MNHEY and CDR2 is SVGAGI. The CDR3 length is 16 residues. The junction had 7 bases not matched to a gene; V was cut back by 4 bases and J by 5 bases. CDR3 in DNA: TGTGCCAGCAGTTTCCGGGGACAGGGGATGAATGAAAAACTGTTTTTT. It encodes CASSFRGQGMNEKLFF.

The V and J genes are TRBV28 and TRBJ1-5, with 8 nucleotides matching TRBD1. CDR3 length: 15 amino acids. V shed 4 bases, J shed 2 bases, and the junction held 4 bases outside the gene matches. Germline V gene data show CDR1 as MDHEN and CDR2 as SYDVKM. The CDR3 protein is CASSYAGQGNQPQHF. CDR3 coding DNA: TGTGCCAGCAGTTATGCGGGACAGGGCAATCAGCCCCAGCATTTT.

V gene TRBV7-6 combines with J gene TRBJ1-1; D not resolved. Germline lookup yields CDR1 SGHVS and CDR2 FNYEAQ. The V end lost 1 base, the J end lost 1 base, and 10 bases lay between the germline ends. The length of the CDR3 is 15 residues. The CDR3 loop reads CASSLDPGWNTEAFF. In DNA form, the CDR3 reads TGTGCCAGCAGCTTAGATCCGGGTTGGAACACTGAAGCTTTCTTT.